Presented here are 18 T cell receptor beta chains from one specimen sequenced in a study of spatial heterogeneity in lung cancer. Study-wide results and limits: Tumor mutation counts were tracked by expanded intratumoral alpha and beta TCR counts.

Their antigens are not known. Specified time point: sample taken at primary tumor resection. TCRdb itself ran the 5' RACE reads through MiXCR, one entry per CDR3 protein. The sample carries more than 10,000 distinct CDR3 sequences, under 6% recorded once. The specimen was lung tumor tissue, collected at surgery. Source of these receptors: a male donor with early-stage non-small cell lung cancer.

Ten or more counts support this clonotype. The library was designed around alpha chains, so this beta chain is a stray read whose abundance carries little weight. V usage is TRBV7-9 and J usage is TRBJ1-3; 7 bases agree with TRBD1. V was pared by 4 bases and J by 0 bases, with 9 bases of the junction left unmatched. The germline V gene encodes CDR1 SEHNR and CDR2 FQNEAQ (reference sequence). The CDR3 loop spans 17 amino acids. The CDR3: CASSYRPRGASGNTIYF. DNA for the CDR3: TGTGCCAGCAGCTATCGACCCAGGGGGGCCTCTGGAAACACCATATATTTT.

This clonotype was seen ten or more times. A library made for alpha chains picked up this beta chain off target, so its size means little. This chain links TRBV7-6 with TRBJ2-7, with 7 bases identical to TRBD1. V lost 1 base to trimming and J lost 12 bases; unmatched junction nucleotides: 12. CDR1 and CDR2 from the germline V gene are SGHVS and FNYEAQ. This CDR3 is 14 amino acids long. CDR3 region: CASSLEARDSPAYF. The CDR3 region has the DNA TGTGCCAGCAGCTTAGAGGCCCGGGACAGCCCTGCGTACTTC.

This clonotype was seen repeatedly, ten times or more. With the library built for alpha chains, this beta chain is off target and its frequency is not meaningful. The rearrangement links TRBV6-2 or TRBV6-3 to TRBJ2-3, with D perhaps assigned TRBD1 or TRBD2 (5 bases each). V gave up 0 bases and J gave up 3 bases, with 7 bases separating them. Germline V gives CDR1 MNHEY, CDR2 SVGEGT. CDR3 length: 14 residues. The CDR3, as DNA: TGTGCCAGCAGTTACTCGAGGGGAACAGATACGCAGTATTTT. This sequence encodes CASSYSRGTDTQYF.

By share, this clonotype ranks as large (0.1 to 1%). The library was prepared for alpha chains; this beta chain is a stray read, so its frequency means little. This sequence joins TRBV10-3 and TRBJ1-4; 11 nucleotides match TRBD1. J gave up 8 bases and V 6 bases, and 14 bases lay outside the gene matches. This CDR3 is 17 amino acids long. Germline values: CDR1 ENHRY, CDR2 SYGVKD. The CDR3, as DNA: TGTGCCATCAGCAAGTCCCGGGACAGGGGGTTAGACGAAAAACTGTTTTTT. Its protein product is CAISKSRDRGLDEKLFF.

With regard to this clonotype: This beta chain is a stray sequence in a library constructed for alpha chains; its clone size is not meaningful. The genes are TRBV5-1 and TRBJ1-1; the D gene is possibly TRBD1 (6 bases). V lost 2 bases, J lost 1 base, and 9 bases lay in between. The CDR3 spans 14 residues. Germline V gene sequence: CDR1 SGHRS, CDR2 YFSETQ. The CDR3 loop is CASSLQGGNTEAFF. For the CDR3, the DNA is TGCGCCAGCAGCTTACAGGGAGGGAACACTGAAGCTTTCTTT.

This clonotype was observed many times. For a library built for alpha chains, this beta chain is a stray read; little rests on its size. The chain couples TRBV14 to TRBJ1-3; a possible D gene is TRBD1 (5 bases). This CDR3 contains 16 residues. V shed 0 bases and J shed 0 bases, with 9 bases lying between them. Germline CDR1 and CDR2: SGHDN and FVKESK. The CDR3 coding sequence is TGTGCCAGCAGCCAAGAACAGGCGATCTCTGGAAACACCATATATTTT. This encodes CASSQEQAISGNTIYF. Full variable domain (remainder filled in from reference TRBV14 and TRBJ1-3): EAGVTQFPSHSVIEKGQTVTLRCDPISGHDNLYWYRRVMGKEIKFLLHFVKESKQDESGMPNNRFLAERTGGTYSTLKVQPAELEDSGVYFCASSQEQAISGNTIYFGEGSWLTVV.

About this clonotype: This beta chain came through as a stray read in a library set up for alpha chains, and its size says little. This chain uses TRBV28 with TRBJ1-1; D remains ambiguous. CDR1 is MDHEN and CDR2 is SYDVKM in the germline V gene. This CDR3 contains 13 residues. CDR3 bases: TGTGTCATCAGCCCCCAACCGAACACTGAAGCTTTCTTT. Its protein is CVISPQPNTEAFF.

Ten or more counts support this clonotype. This beta chain came through as a stray read in a library set up for alpha chains, and its size says little. This chain connects TRBV20-1 to TRBJ2-2; 9 bases are shared with TRBD2. Looked up from germline, CDR1 is DFQATT and CDR2 is SNEGSKA (reference sequence). V was clipped by 6 bases and J by 4 bases; unmatched bases: 6. The CDR3 runs 14 residues. The CDR3 is CSAERGASTGELFF. CDR3 coding DNA: TGCAGTGCAGAGCGGGGGGCTTCCACCGGGGAGCTGTTTTTT.

Of note for this clonotype: A library prepared for alpha chains yielded this beta chain as an off-target read; its size is of little meaning. The chain couples TRBV5-6 to TRBJ1-1, with no clear D. V dropped 4 bases and J dropped 0 bases, with 10 bases sitting between them. The CDR3 has 14 residues. The germline V gene has CDR1 SGHDT and CDR2 YYEEEE. Here the CDR3 DNA reads TGTGCCAGCAGCGGACGGTTTATGAACACTGAAGCTTTCTTT. It translates to CASSGRFMNTEAFF.

As concerns this clonotype: A much larger clone is a single base away; this may be a read error. For a library built for alpha chains, this beta chain is a stray read; little rests on its size. The genes are TRBV12-3 or TRBV12-4 and TRBJ2-1; a weak D match, TRBD2 (7 bases). This CDR3 has 14 amino acids. The CDR3: CASSWGGARDELFF. CDR3 bases: TGTGCCAGCAGTTGGGGGGGCGCGAGGGATGAGCTGTTCTTC.

Concerning this clonotype itself: This beta chain turned up in a library designed for alpha chains; as an off-target read, its abundance says little. The chain employs TRBV4-3 and TRBJ2-3; possible D gene TRBD2, 7 bases. V was pared by 8 bases and J by 4 bases, with 22 bases between. CDR3 length equals 16 residues. Germline CDR1 is LGHNA and CDR2 is YSLEER. Here the CDR3 DNA reads TGCGCCAGCTCCGCCGTGGGGGGGCGTTTTTCAGATACGCAGTATTTT. Amino acid sequence: CASSAVGGRFSDTQYF.

This clonotype has more than one count but fewer than ten. This beta chain came through as a stray read in a library set up for alpha chains, and its size says little. The J gene is TRBJ2-2, the V gene TRBV28; 13 bases are shared with TRBD2. Germline values: CDR1 MDHEN, CDR2 SYDVKM. V was pared by 5 bases and J by 4 bases, with 4 bases of the junction left unmatched. The CDR3 sequence is 16 residues long. Here the CDR3 DNA reads TGTGCCAGCAGTCAGACTAGCGGGGGGTTCACCGGGGAGCTGTTTTTT. Translation gives CASSQTSGGFTGELFF.

The sample holds many counts of this clonotype. For a library built for alpha chains, this beta chain is a stray read; little rests on its size. This rearrangement joins TRBV4-3 to TRBJ2-2; D may be TRBD1 or TRBD2 (5 bases each). CDR1 is LGHNA and CDR2 is YSLEER in the germline V gene. V was trimmed by 0 bases and J by 4 bases, leaving 9 bases between them. CDR3 length equals 15 residues. CDR3 DNA sequence: TGCGCCAGCAGCCAAGATCTGGGGACCACCGGGGAGCTGTTTTTT. Its protein is CASSQDLGTTGELFF.

Concerning this clonotype itself: Since the library was made to target alpha chains, this beta chain is a stray read and its abundance is not meaningful. The chain links TRBV10-3 to TRBJ1-5; no clear D. Germline loops: CDR1 ENHRY, CDR2 SYGVKD. This CDR3 spans 14 amino acids. Trimming took 10 bases from V and 0 from J, leaving 13 bases between them. Here the CDR3 reads CATRRDYSNQPQHF. DNA of the CDR3: TGTGCCACCAGACGGGATTATAGCAATCAGCCCCAGCATTTT.

This clonotype qualifies as medium-sized. A library prepared for alpha chains yielded this beta chain as an off-target read; its size is of little meaning. The J gene is TRBJ2-5, the V gene TRBV5-1; 9 bases agree with TRBD1. Germline CDR1 reads SGHRS; CDR2 reads YFSETQ. V was clipped by 1 base and J by 1 base; unmatched bases: 2. The length of the CDR3 is 15 residues. CDR3 in amino acids: CASSLRDRAQETQYF. As DNA, the CDR3 is TGCGCCAGCAGCTTGAGGGACAGGGCCCAAGAGACCCAGTACTTC.

To note about this clonotype: Since the library was made to target alpha chains, this beta chain is a stray read and its abundance is not meaningful. This chain joins TRBV12-3 or TRBV12-4 and TRBJ1-2; no clear D. Trimming pared 7 bases from V and 2 bases from J, leaving 17 bases between. The CDR3 length is 15 residues. The CDR3 protein is CASTRRGIENYGYTF. In nucleotides, the CDR3 is TGTGCCAGCACTCGCCGGGGTATTGAGAACTATGGCTACACCTTC.

This clonotype has at least ten counts. This beta chain slipped into a library made for alpha chains as a stray read, so its size is not meaningful. DNA for the CDR3: TGTGCCACCAGTGATCCCAGGACAGGAGTGCGAGAGACCCAGTACTTC. Its translation: CATSDPRTGVRETQYF. The chain links TRBV24-1 to TRBJ2-5; 7 bases line up with TRBD1. This CDR3 spans 16 amino acids. V dropped 3 bases and J dropped 4; count of bases not matched to a gene: 10. CDR1 and CDR2 (germline): KGHDR, SFDVKD.

This clonotype was picked up many times. With the library built for alpha chains, this beta chain is off target and its frequency is not meaningful. This chain connects TRBV7-8 to TRBJ1-1, with a tentative D call TRBD1 (5 bases). This CDR3 is 14 amino acids long. The V gene lost 2 bases and the J gene lost 5 bases, with 12 bases spanning the gap. Germline values: CDR1 SGHVS, CDR2 FQNEAQ. The CDR3: CASSLILGETEAFF. The DNA of the CDR3 is TGTGCCAGCAGCTTAATCTTAGGGGAAACTGAAGCTTTCTTT.